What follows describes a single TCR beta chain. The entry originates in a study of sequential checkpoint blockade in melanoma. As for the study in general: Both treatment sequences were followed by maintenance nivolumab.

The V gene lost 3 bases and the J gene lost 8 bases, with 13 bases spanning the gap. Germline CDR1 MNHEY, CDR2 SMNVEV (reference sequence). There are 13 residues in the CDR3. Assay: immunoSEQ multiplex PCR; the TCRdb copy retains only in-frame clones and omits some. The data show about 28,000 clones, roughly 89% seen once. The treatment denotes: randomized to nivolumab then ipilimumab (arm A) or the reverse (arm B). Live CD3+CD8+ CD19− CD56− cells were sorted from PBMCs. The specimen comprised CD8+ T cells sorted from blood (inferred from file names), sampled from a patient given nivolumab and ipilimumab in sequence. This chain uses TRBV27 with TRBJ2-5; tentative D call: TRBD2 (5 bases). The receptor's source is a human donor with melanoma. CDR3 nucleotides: TGTGCCAGCAGTTTCTCATCCGGAGGCACCCAGTACTTC. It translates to CASSFSSGGTQYF.